The 12 T cell receptor beta chains in this list originate from one sample, sequenced in a study of tissue T cells after allogeneic stem cell transplantation. Specified time point: mouse harvest day 14 after allogeneic transplant. The graft held 10^6 splenic CD5+ T cells and 10^7 T-cell-depleted bone marrow cells. Data came from immunoSEQ multiplex PCR; TCRdb stores just in-frame clones and leaves some out. The data hold some 4,600 clones, with about 41% observed a single time. The sample was gut tissue. These receptors originate from a female BALB/c mouse given C57BL/6 T cells with graft-versus-host disease after an allogeneic hematopoietic cell transplant.

Worth noting for this clone: Genes and germline come from the mouse. Coverage ceases 1 residue before the CDR3 finishes, and the germline J gene fills in the end. The chain carries TRBV1 and TRBJ2-4, with unresolved D. Germline loops: CDR1 NSQYPW, CDR2 LRSPGD (reference sequence). The CDR3 is 11 amino acids. V was trimmed by 0 bases and J by 5 bases, leaving 0 bases between them. This CDR3 is CTCSAENTLYF. The CDR3 DNA, read in part, is TGCACCTGCAGTGCAGAAAACACCTTGTAC.

Comment on this clone: Gene names are mouse gene names. The read terminates 1 residue before the CDR3 end, so the remaining end is supplied by the germline J gene. The genes are TRBV19 and TRBJ2-7, with a possible D match to TRBD2 (6 bases). V lost 3 bases to trimming and J lost 4 bases, with 8 bases between them. Germline V gives CDR1 FNHDT, CDR2 SITEND (reference sequence). The CDR3 consists of 12 residues. The sequenced CDR3 bases are TGTGCCAGCAGTAGACTGGATTATGAACAGTAC. Translated: CASSRLDYEQY. The full CDR3 protein is CASSRLDYEQYF.

About this clone: The genes and germline here are from mouse. The DNA ends 1 residue before the CDR3 does, and the rest of the CDR3 is filled in from the germline J gene. This rearrangement joins TRBV12-2 to TRBJ2-3; TRBD1 might be the D (6 bases). The V end lost 2 bases, the J end lost 0 bases, and 14 bases lay between the germline ends. Looked up from germline, CDR1 is SGHLS and CDR2 is HYDKME. CDR3 length: 16 residues. The chain's CDR3 is CASSHRDKPSAETLYF. The covered CDR3 bases are TGTGCCAGCTCTCACCGGGACAAACCTAGTGCAGAAACGCTGTAT.

A remark on this clone: Gene names denote mouse genes. The sequence runs out 1 residue before the end of the CDR3; the remainder is reconstructed from the germline J gene. The chain couples TRBV13-1 to TRBJ2-1; no clear D. From germline, CDR1 is NSHNY and CDR2 SYGAGN. This CDR3 has 14 residues. Trimming removed 0 bases at V and 2 bases at J, with 6 bases between. The DNA read from the CDR3 is TGTGCCAGCAGTGATGTCCCGGACTATGCTGAGCAGTTC. It is translated as CASSDVPDYAEQF. The whole CDR3 reads CASSDVPDYAEQFF.

As for this clone: All gene names here are mouse names. CDR3 loop: CSSSQSARGRDTQYF. The CDR3 DNA, read in part, is TGCTCCAGCAGTCAATCAGCCAGGGGTAGGGACACCCAGTAC. The genes are TRBV23 and TRBJ2-5; the table assigns TRBD1, which was not confirmed against the DNA. Sequencing ends 1 residue short of the CDR3 end; the germline J gene provides the rest. The CDR3 sequence is 15 residues long. Germline CDR1 and CDR2: KGHTA and FQNQQP.

Concerning this clone itself: The listed genes are named as in mouse. The sequenced part of the CDR3 DNA is TGTGCTAGCAGTTCGGGACAGAACTATGCTGAGCAGTTC. This translates into CASSSGQNYAEQF. The whole CDR3 protein reads CASSSGQNYAEQFF. This chain uses TRBV29 with TRBJ2-1; TRBD1 matches at 7 bases. The read ends 1 residue early relative to the CDR3; the germline J gene fills the gap. Trimming removed 4 bases from V and 1 base from J; junction bases left unmatched: 1. This CDR3 contains 14 residues. Germline CDR1 MSHET, CDR2 SYDVDS.

With respect to this clone: Gene names follow the mouse nomenclature. The sequence runs out 1 residue before the end of the CDR3; the remainder is reconstructed from the germline J gene. This sequence joins TRBV17 and TRBJ2-3; possibly TRBD1 or TRBD2 for D (6 bases each). The CDR3 contains 16 residues. Germline V gives CDR1 MNHDT, CDR2 YYDKIL. The V gene lost 0 bases and the J gene lost 0 bases, with 10 bases spanning the gap. The DNA read from the CDR3 is TGTGCTAGCAGTAGAGAAGGGGGGTATAGTGCAGAAACGCTGTAT. It is translated as CASSREGGYSAETLY. The complete CDR3 sequence is CASSREGGYSAETLYF.

On this clone itself: At one end, the junction sequence differs from germline, possibly due to a read error. Gene labels here are mouse ones. The read halts 1 residue ahead of the CDR3 end, with the missing end drawn from the germline J gene. The sample holds other DNA sequences that translate to the same CDR3. The chain is built from TRBV1 and TRBJ2-4; D is perhaps TRBD1 (6 bases). The germline CDR1 and CDR2 sequences are NSQYPW and LRSPGD (reference sequence). The CDR3 runs 14 residues. This chain's CDR3 is CTCSAGVSQNTLYF. CDR3 DNA, as far as it was read: TGTACCTGCAGTGCAGGGGTTAGTCAAAACACCTTGTAC.

There are a few counts of this clone. These gene names are mouse names. CDR3 region: CASSFRVDTLYF. The CDR3 bases that were read are TGTGCCAGCAGCTTCAGGGTGGACACCTTGTAC. The gene calls are TRBV4 and TRBJ2-4, with D possibly being TRBD1 (5 bases). The read ends 1 residue early relative to the CDR3; the germline J gene fills the gap. The V gene's germline CDR1 is LGHDT and CDR2 YNNKQL (reference sequence). The V end lost 4 bases, the J end lost 7 bases, and 9 bases lay between the germline ends. The CDR3 is made up of 12 amino acids.

Remarks on this clone: The genes and germline here are from mouse. The read is 1 residue too short to cover the CDR3 end, so that end is filled in from the germline J gene. The genes are TRBV26 and TRBJ2-1; possibly TRBD1 or TRBD2 for D (5 bases each). Germline loops: CDR1 KGHPV, CDR2 FQNQEV (reference sequence). The CDR3 is 14 residues long. V lost 1 base, J lost 1 base, and 5 bases lay in between. CDR3 sequence: CASSLWGNYAEQFF. CDR3 bases read: TGTGCCAGCAGTCTGTGGGGGAACTATGCTGAGCAGTTC.

As for this clone: Here the gene names and germline are mouse. The read ends 1 residue shy of where the CDR3 ends; the end is completed using the germline J gene. V and J are TRBV12-1 and TRBJ2-3, with 9 bases that match TRBD1. The CDR3 sequence is 14 residues long. V was pared by 6 bases and J by 3 bases, with 6 bases of the junction left unmatched. From germline, CDR1 is SGHSN and CDR2 HYEKVE. CDR3 bases read: TGTGCCAGCCCGGACAGGGGCCGCGCAGAAACGCTGTAT. Protein sequence: CASPDRGRAETLY. From start to end, the CDR3 is CASPDRGRAETLYF. The whole variable domain, filled in from reference TRBV12-1 and TRBJ2-3, reads DSGVVQSPRHIIKEKGGRSVLTCIPISGHSNVVWYQQTLGKELKFLIQHYEKVERDKGFLPSRFSVQQFDDYHSEMNMSALELEDSAMYFCASPDRGRAETLYFGSGTRLTVL.

A word on this clone: Gene and germline names: mouse. Read sequence stops 1 residue before the CDR3 end, and the germline J gene provides the missing end. The chain is built from TRBV19 and TRBJ2-7; 10 bases are a match to TRBD1. The length of the CDR3 is 12 residues. Germline V CDR1 and CDR2: FNHDT, SITEND (reference sequence). Losses at the gene ends were 5 bases for V and 5 bases for J; bases not matched to a gene: 1. The DNA read from the CDR3 is TGTGCCAGCAGGGGGACAGGGGATGAACAGTAC. Translated: CASRGTGDEQY. The CDR3 in full is CASRGTGDEQYF.